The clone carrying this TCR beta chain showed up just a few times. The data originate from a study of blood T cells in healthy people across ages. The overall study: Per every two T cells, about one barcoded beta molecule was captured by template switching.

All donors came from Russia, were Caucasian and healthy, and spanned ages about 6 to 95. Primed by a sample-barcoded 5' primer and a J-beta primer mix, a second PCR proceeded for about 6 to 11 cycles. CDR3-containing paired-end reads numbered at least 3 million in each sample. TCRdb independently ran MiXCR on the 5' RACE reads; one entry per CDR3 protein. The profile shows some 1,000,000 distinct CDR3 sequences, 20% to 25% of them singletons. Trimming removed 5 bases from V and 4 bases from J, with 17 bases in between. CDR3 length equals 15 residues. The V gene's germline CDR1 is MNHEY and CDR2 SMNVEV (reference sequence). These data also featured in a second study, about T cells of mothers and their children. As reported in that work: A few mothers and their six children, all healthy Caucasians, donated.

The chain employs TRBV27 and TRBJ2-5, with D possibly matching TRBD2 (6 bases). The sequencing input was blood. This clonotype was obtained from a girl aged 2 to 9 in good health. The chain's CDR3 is CASSPNAGGGETQYF. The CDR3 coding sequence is TGTGCCAGCAGTCCGAACGCCGGGGGTGGAGAGACCCAGTACTTC.